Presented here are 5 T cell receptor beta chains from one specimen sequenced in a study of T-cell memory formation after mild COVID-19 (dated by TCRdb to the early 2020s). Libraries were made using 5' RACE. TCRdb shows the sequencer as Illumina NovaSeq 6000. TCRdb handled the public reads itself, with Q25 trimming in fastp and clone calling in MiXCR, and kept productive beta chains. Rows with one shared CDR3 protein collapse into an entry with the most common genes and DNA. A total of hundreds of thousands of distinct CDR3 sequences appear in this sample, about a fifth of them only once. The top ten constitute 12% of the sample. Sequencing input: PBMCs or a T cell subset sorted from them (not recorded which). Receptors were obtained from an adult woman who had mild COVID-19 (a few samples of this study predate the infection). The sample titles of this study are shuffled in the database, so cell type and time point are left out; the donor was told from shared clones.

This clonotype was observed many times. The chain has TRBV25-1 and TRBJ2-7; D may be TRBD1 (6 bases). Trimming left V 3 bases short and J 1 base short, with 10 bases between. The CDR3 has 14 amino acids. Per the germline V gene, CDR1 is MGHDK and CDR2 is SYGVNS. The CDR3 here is CASSDRGPSYEQYF. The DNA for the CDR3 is TGTGCCAGCAGTGACAGGGGACCTTCCTACGAGCAGTACTTC.

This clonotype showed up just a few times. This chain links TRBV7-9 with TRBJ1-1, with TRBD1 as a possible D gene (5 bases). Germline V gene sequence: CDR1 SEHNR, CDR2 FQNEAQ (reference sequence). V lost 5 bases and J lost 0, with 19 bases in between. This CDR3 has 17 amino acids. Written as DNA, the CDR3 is TGTGCCAGCAGCCCCGGCTATGGGGCCGTAATGAACACTGAAGCTTTCTTT. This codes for CASSPGYGAVMNTEAFF.

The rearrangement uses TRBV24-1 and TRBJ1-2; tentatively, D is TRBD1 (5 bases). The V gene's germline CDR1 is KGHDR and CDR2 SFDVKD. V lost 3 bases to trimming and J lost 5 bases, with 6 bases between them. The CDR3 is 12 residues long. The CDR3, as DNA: TGTGCCACCAGTGATCCAGGGTATGGCTACACCTTC. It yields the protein CATSDPGYGYTF.

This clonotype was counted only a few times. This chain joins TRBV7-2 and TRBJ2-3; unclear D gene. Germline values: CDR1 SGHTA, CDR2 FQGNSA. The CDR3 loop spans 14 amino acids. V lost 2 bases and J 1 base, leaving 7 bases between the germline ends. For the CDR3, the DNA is TGTGCCAGCAGCTTAAAGAGAGGCACAGATACGCAGTATTTT. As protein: CASSLKRGTDTQYF.

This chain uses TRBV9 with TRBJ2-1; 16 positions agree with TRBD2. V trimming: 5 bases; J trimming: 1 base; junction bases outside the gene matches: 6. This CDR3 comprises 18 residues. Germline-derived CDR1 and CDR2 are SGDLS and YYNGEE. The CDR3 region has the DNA TGTGCCAGCAGTTCGGGACTAGCGGGAGGGCCGTCCTACAATGAGCAGTTCTTC. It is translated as CASSSGLAGGPSYNEQFF.